Below, 14 T cell receptor beta chains from the same sample are listed, as sequenced in a study of cytomegalovirus exposure and HLA in healthy donors. The PCR made use of 60 Vbeta and 13 Jbeta primers. TCRdb's table, derived via immunoSEQ multiplex PCR, lists solely in-frame clones and lacks some. The sample lists approximately 190,000 clones, around 83% occurring once. Material: PBMCs. These receptors all come from a woman under 30 in good health and CMV-seronegative.

This clone showed up just a few times. The chain joins TRBV7-2 to TRBJ1-1; D uncertain. From germline, CDR1 is SGHTA and CDR2 FQGNSA. The CDR3 extends over 12 amino acids. V was pared by 5 bases and J by 6 bases, with 10 bases between. CDR3 sequence reads: CASSHWYAEAFF. CDR3 DNA sequence: TGTGCCAGCAGCCACTGGTACGCTGAAGCTTTCTTT. Based on the CDR3 plus reference TRBV7-2 and TRBJ1-1, the full variable domain is GAGVSQSPSNKVTEKGKDVELRCDPISGHTALYWYRQSLGQGLEFLIYFQGNSAPDKSGLPSDRFSAERTGGSVSTLTIQRTQQEDSAVYLCASSHWYAEAFFGQGTRLTVV.

J is TRBJ1-1 and V is TRBV5-6; unclear D gene. This CDR3 is built from 13 residues. CDR1 SGHDT and CDR2 YYEEEE come from the germline V gene. V was pared by 1 base and J by 6 bases, with 10 bases between. CDR3 loop: CASSLNGVAEAFF. As DNA, the CDR3 is TGTGCCAGCAGCTTGAACGGGGTTGCTGAAGCTTTCTTT. Variable domain in full (rest from reference TRBV5-6 and TRBJ1-1): DAGVTQSPTHLIKTRGQQVTLRCSPKSGHDTVSWYQQALGQGPQFIFQYYEEEERQRGNFPDRFSGHQFPNYSSELNVNALLLGDSALYLCASSLNGVAEAFFGQGTRLTVV.

The rearrangement uses TRBV5-6 and TRBJ2-7; maybe TRBD1 (8 bases). The CDR3 loop spans 16 amino acids. V was clipped by 4 bases and J by 4 bases, with 21 bases between them. CDR1 is SGHDT, CDR2 YYEEEE, per germline. As DNA, the CDR3 is TGTGCCAGCAGCCCAGGGGGCCTAGCGGTGACATACGAGCAGTACTTC. Its translation is CASSPGGLAVTYEQYF.

Only one count was recorded for this clone. J is TRBJ2-5 and V is TRBV7-3, with TRBD2 identical over 12 bases. The germline CDR1 and CDR2 sequences are SGHTA and FQGTGA. J was trimmed by 4 bases and V by 5 bases; bases with no gene match: 8. This CDR3 region has 16 residues. CDR3 loop: CASSPSLAGGIETQYF. For the CDR3, the DNA is TGTGCCAGCAGCCCATCTCTAGCGGGAGGGATAGAGACCCAGTACTTC.

The gene calls are TRBV27 and TRBJ2-1, with 10 bases that match TRBD2. Germline trimming cut 5 bases from V and 4 bases from J; bases unmatched to any gene: 8. Germline loops: CDR1 MNHEY, CDR2 SMNVEV (reference sequence). This CDR3 region has 16 residues. CDR3 amino acids: CASSTELAGPYNEQFF. CDR3 bases: TGTGCCAGCAGTACCGAACTAGCGGGGCCTTACAATGAGCAGTTCTTC.

The chain couples TRBV15 to TRBJ2-2; maybe TRBD2 (6 bases). CDR3 size: 16 residues. Per germline, CDR1 LNHNV and CDR2 YYDKDF (reference sequence). Trimming shortened V by 0 bases and J by 1 base, and 9 bases separated the two germline ends. CDR3 protein: CATSRDWGVNTGELFF. The CDR3 DNA sequence: TGTGCCACCAGCAGAGATTGGGGGGTGAACACCGGGGAGCTGTTTTTT.

The genes are TRBV27 and TRBJ1-5, with D possibly being TRBD1 (5 bases). CDR1 is MNHEY, CDR2 SMNVEV, per germline (reference sequence). The CDR3 is made up of 14 amino acids. V shed 5 bases and J shed 3 bases, with 11 bases lying between them. As DNA, the CDR3 is TGTGCCAGCAGTCCACGACAGCCCAATCAGCCCCAGCATTTT. This encodes CASSPRQPNQPQHF.

The chain carries TRBV6-1 and TRBJ2-7; D not certain. This CDR3 comprises 14 residues. Per germline, CDR1 MNHNS and CDR2 SASEGT. V was cut by 1 base and J by 1 base, with 8 bases left in between. CDR3 sequence (DNA): TGTGCCAGCAGTGAAGTGGCACGTTCCTACGAGCAGTACTTC. Translated: CASSEVARSYEQYF.

The chain combines TRBV2 with TRBJ2-7; 8 bases are a match to TRBD2. The CDR3 runs 15 residues. The V gene's germline CDR1 is SNHLY and CDR2 FYNNEI. With 1 base clipped from V and 3 bases from J, the junction kept 5 bases outside the gene matches. CDR3 sequence: CASSEDSGALYEQYF. CDR3 in DNA: TGTGCCAGCAGTGAAGATAGCGGGGCCCTCTACGAGCAGTACTTC. Full variable domain (outside the CDR3, taken from reference TRBV2 and TRBJ2-7): EPEVTQTPSHQVTQMGQEVILRCVPISNHLYFYWYRQILGQKVEFLVSFYNNEISEKSEIFDDQFSVERPDGSNFTLKIRSTKLEDSAMYFCASSEDSGALYEQYFGPGTRLTVT.

This clone has just one count. The rearrangement joins TRBV19 to TRBJ2-7; maybe TRBD2 (5 bases). Germline assignment: CDR1 LNHDA and CDR2 SQIVND (reference sequence). V lost 3 bases and J 2 bases, leaving 8 bases between the germline ends. The CDR3 loop spans 13 amino acids. Here the CDR3 reads CASSIRRAYEQYF. The DNA for the CDR3 is TGTGCCAGTAGTATTAGGCGGGCCTACGAGCAGTACTTC. Together with reference TRBV19 and TRBJ2-7, the CDR3 gives the full variable domain: DGGITQSPKYLFRKEGQNVTLSCEQNLNHDAMYWYRQDPGQGLRLIYYSQIVNDFQKGDIAEGYSVSREKKESFPLTVTSAQKNPTAFYLCASSIRRAYEQYFGPGTRLTVT.

The rearrangement links TRBV13 to TRBJ1-1; D call uncertain. V gave up 1 base and J gave up 3 bases, with 6 bases separating them. CDR1 is PRHDT and CDR2 is FYEKMQ in the germline V gene (reference sequence). The CDR3 is made up of 13 amino acids. The CDR3 reads CASSLVQDTEAFF. The CDR3 DNA sequence: TGTGCCAGCAGCTTAGTCCAGGACACTGAAGCTTTCTTT. Using reference TRBV13 and TRBJ1-1 for the parts outside the CDR3, the full variable domain is AAGVIQSPRHLIKEKRETATLKCYPIPRHDTVYWYQQGPGQDPQFLISFYEKMQSDKGSIPDRFSAQQFSDYHSELNMSSLELGDSALYFCASSLVQDTEAFFGQGTRLTVV.

In this sample, this clone turned up once. This rearrangement joins TRBV7-9 to TRBJ1-1, with no clear D. With 4 bases removed from V and 2 bases from J, the gap between germline ends came to 14 bases. CDR1 and CDR2 from the germline V gene are SEHNR and FQNEAQ (reference sequence). The CDR3 runs 15 residues. The CDR3 bases are TGTGCCAGCAGCTCAGAACTAGGACCAAACACTGAAGCTTTCTTT. Protein product: CASSSELGPNTEAFF.

The gene calls are TRBV27 and TRBJ2-5; TRBD2 matches at 8 bases. The CDR3 totals 19 residues. The V gene's germline CDR1 is MNHEY and CDR2 SMNVEV (reference sequence). Trimming removed 6 bases from V and 2 bases from J; junction bases left unmatched: 20. The CDR3 DNA reads as TGTGCCAGCAGCCACCTGCCGGGACTAGGACCGAGGATTCAAGAGACCCAGTACTTC. It is translated as CASSHLPGLGPRIQETQYF.

A remark on this clone: The junction shows a germline mismatch at one end, possibly a read error. The rearrangement joins TRBV2 to TRBJ1-2, with 7 bases lining up with TRBD1. The germline V gene has CDR1 SNHLY and CDR2 FYNNEI. The CDR3 has 14 residues. The CDR3 DNA reads TGTGCCAGCAGGGAAGGGACAGAGGCCTATGGCTACACCTTC. The encoded protein is CASREGTEAYGYTF.